This is a list of T cell receptor beta chains from one sample in a study of T cell responses to AZD1222 COVID-19 vaccine. Some clones are missing from TCRdb's copy, which holds only in-frame ones; the method was immunoSEQ multiplex PCR. The repertoire holds 150,000 to 200,000 clones, with around 94% as singletons. The material was peripheral blood, obtained on day 0 of AZD1222 vaccination. These receptors were collected from an adult in good health. CDR3s include the opening cysteine and the closing phenylalanine or tryptophan. Fields, in order: J gene, CDR3 length, D gene, clone size, V gene, CDR3 protein, CDR3 DNA. A D gene is named only where the DNA matches it firmly. Clone sizes are given selectively: once, few, many, or a class where the clone is expanded.

j_call: TRBJ1-6
cdr3_length: 14
d_call: TRBD1
clone_size: NA
v_call: TRBV5-1
cdr3_aa: CASSQDRGASPLHF
cdr3_nt: TGCGCCAGCAGCCAAGACAGGGGCGCTTCACCCCTCCACTTT

j_call: TRBJ2-7
cdr3_length: 14
d_call: NA
clone_size: NA
v_call: TRBV27
cdr3_aa: CASSTQGSSYEQYF
cdr3_nt: TGTGCCAGCAGTACACAGGGAAGCTCCTACGAGCAGTACTTC

j_call: TRBJ2-1
cdr3_length: 16
d_call: TRBD2
clone_size: NA
v_call: TRBV7-9
cdr3_aa: CASSTPLAGGLDEQFF
cdr3_nt: TGTGCCAGCAGCACACCACTAGCGGGAGGTTTAGATGAGCAGTTCTTC

j_call: TRBJ2-5
cdr3_length: 15
d_call: TRBD2
clone_size: once
v_call: TRBV27
cdr3_aa: CASSGGLAGGETQYF
cdr3_nt: TGTGCCAGCAGTGGGGGGCTAGCGGGAGGAGAGACCCAGTACTTC

j_call: TRBJ1-2
cdr3_length: 16
d_call: NA
clone_size: NA
v_call: TRBV4-1
cdr3_aa: CASSRIPGTTNYGYTF
cdr3_nt: TGCGCCAGCAGCCGCATCCCCGGGACAACTAACTATGGCTACACCTTC

j_call: TRBJ1-2
cdr3_length: 14
d_call: TRBD1
clone_size: NA
v_call: TRBV11-2
cdr3_aa: CASSLGQGDYGYTF
cdr3_nt: TGTGCCAGCAGCTTAGGACAGGGGGACTATGGCTACACCTTC

j_call: TRBJ1-2
cdr3_length: 14
d_call: NA
clone_size: once
v_call: TRBV6-5
cdr3_aa: CASSYSTGLYGYTF
cdr3_nt: TGTGCCAGCAGTTACTCGACCGGACTCTATGGCTACACCTTC

j_call: TRBJ2-7
cdr3_length: 13
d_call: NA
clone_size: NA
v_call: TRBV6-5
cdr3_aa: CASMEGSYPEQYF
cdr3_nt: TGTGCCAGCATGGAGGGATCATACCCCGAGCAGTACTTC

j_call: TRBJ2-7
cdr3_length: 15
d_call: NA
clone_size: NA
v_call: TRBV6-5
cdr3_aa: CASSYDADIVDEQYF
cdr3_nt: TGTGCCAGCAGTTACGATGCGGACATAGTTGACGAGCAGTACTTC

j_call: TRBJ2-3
cdr3_length: 15
d_call: NA
clone_size: NA
v_call: TRBV5-5
cdr3_aa: CASSFPSGPGDTQYF
cdr3_nt: TGTGCCAGCAGCTTCCCCTCCGGGCCAGGGGATACGCAGTATTTT

j_call: TRBJ1-4
cdr3_length: 14
d_call: NA
clone_size: NA
v_call: TRBV7-9
cdr3_aa: CASSLARENEKLFF
cdr3_nt: TGTGCCAGCAGCTTAGCCAGAGAGAATGAAAAACTGTTTTTT

j_call: TRBJ1-5
cdr3_length: 14
d_call: NA
clone_size: NA
v_call: TRBV19
cdr3_aa: CASSIAGNNQPQHF
cdr3_nt: TGTGCCAGTAGTATCGCCGGGAACAATCAGCCCCAGCATTTT

j_call: TRBJ1-5
cdr3_length: 16
d_call: NA
clone_size: once
v_call: TRBV5-1
cdr3_aa: CASSSGPLYSNQPQHF
cdr3_nt: TGCGCCAGCAGCTCGGGACCCCTCTATAGCAATCAGCCCCAGCATTTT

j_call: TRBJ2-3
cdr3_length: 15
d_call: TRBD2
clone_size: NA
v_call: TRBV7-3
cdr3_aa: CASSLVGTNTDTQYF
cdr3_nt: TGTGCCAGCAGCTTAGTCGGGACTAACACAGATACGCAGTATTTT

j_call: TRBJ2-1
cdr3_length: 17
d_call: TRBD2
clone_size: NA
v_call: TRBV2
cdr3_aa: CANEGLLGGRAIGEQFF
cdr3_nt: TGTGCCAACGAGGGTCTCCTGGGCGGGAGGGCCATCGGTGAGCAGTTCTTC

j_call: TRBJ2-5
cdr3_length: 15
d_call: TRBD2
clone_size: NA
v_call: TRBV28
cdr3_aa: CASSLASGIKETQYF
cdr3_nt: TGTGCCAGCAGTTTAGCTAGCGGGATAAAAGAGACCCAGTACTTC

j_call: TRBJ1-4
cdr3_length: 15
d_call: NA
clone_size: NA
v_call: TRBV3-1/TRBV3-2
cdr3_aa: CASSQGLGQSEKLFF
cdr3_nt: TGTGCCAGCAGCCAAGGTTTAGGACAGAGCGAAAAACTGTTTTTT

j_call: TRBJ2-7
cdr3_length: 13
d_call: TRBD1
clone_size: NA
v_call: TRBV5-1
cdr3_aa: CASSPGTVYEQYF
cdr3_nt: TGCGCCAGCAGCCCGGGGACAGTCTACGAGCAGTACTTC

j_call: TRBJ1-1
cdr3_length: 12
d_call: NA
clone_size: NA
v_call: TRBV30
cdr3_aa: CAWSVLYAEAFF
cdr3_nt: TGTGCCTGGAGTGTACTTTACGCTGAAGCTTTCTTT

j_call: TRBJ2-7
cdr3_length: 16
d_call: NA
clone_size: NA
v_call: TRBV4-1
cdr3_aa: CASSHGSRREAGEQYF
cdr3_nt: TGCGCCAGCAGCCACGGCTCAAGGAGGGAGGCCGGCGAGCAGTACTTC

j_call: TRBJ2-5
cdr3_length: 13
d_call: NA
clone_size: NA
v_call: TRBV7-2
cdr3_aa: CASSLGSTETQYF
cdr3_nt: TGTGCCAGCAGCTTAGGGTCAACGGAGACCCAGTACTTC

j_call: TRBJ1-2
cdr3_length: 12
d_call: NA
clone_size: NA
v_call: TRBV12-3/TRBV12-4
cdr3_aa: CASSLAREGYTF
cdr3_nt: TGTGCCAGCAGTTTGGCCAGGGAGGGCTACACCTTC

j_call: TRBJ2-3
cdr3_length: 16
d_call: TRBD2
clone_size: NA
v_call: TRBV5-1
cdr3_aa: CASSSGTSGLVDTQYF
cdr3_nt: TGCGCCAGCAGCTCCGGGACTAGCGGTTTAGTCGATACGCAGTATTTT

j_call: TRBJ1-5
cdr3_length: 16
d_call: NA
clone_size: NA
v_call: TRBV2
cdr3_aa: CASSEKTSVYNQPQHF
cdr3_nt: TGTGCCAGCAGTGAAAAGACCTCCGTTTACAATCAGCCCCAGCATTTT

j_call: TRBJ2-3
cdr3_length: 14
d_call: NA
clone_size: NA
v_call: TRBV11-3
cdr3_aa: CASSSAASTDTQYF
cdr3_nt: TGTGCCAGCAGCTCGGCGGCTAGCACAGATACGCAGTATTTT

j_call: TRBJ2-1
cdr3_length: 16
d_call: TRBD2
clone_size: NA
v_call: TRBV27
cdr3_aa: CASSLAGGPGYNEQFF
cdr3_nt: TGTGCCAGCAGTTTAGCGGGAGGGCCGGGATACAATGAGCAGTTCTTC

j_call: TRBJ2-7
cdr3_length: 11
d_call: NA
clone_size: NA
v_call: TRBV6-2/TRBV6-3
cdr3_aa: CASSPYYEQYF
cdr3_nt: TGTGCCAGCAGTCCATACTACGAGCAGTACTTC

j_call: TRBJ2-5
cdr3_length: 13
d_call: NA
clone_size: NA
v_call: TRBV5-4
cdr3_aa: CAASHGAEETQYF
cdr3_nt: TGTGCCGCCTCTCACGGCGCGGAAGAGACCCAGTACTTC

j_call: TRBJ1-1
cdr3_length: 13
d_call: TRBD1
clone_size: NA
v_call: TRBV10-3
cdr3_aa: CATLTGLNTEAFF
cdr3_nt: TGTGCCACTTTGACAGGGCTGAACACTGAAGCTTTCTTT

j_call: TRBJ1-2
cdr3_length: 15
d_call: TRBD1
clone_size: NA
v_call: TRBV7-3
cdr3_aa: CASSLTGTGGDGYTF
cdr3_nt: TGTGCCAGCAGCTTAACGGGGACAGGGGGCGATGGCTACACCTTC

j_call: TRBJ1-1
cdr3_length: 17
d_call: TRBD1
clone_size: NA
v_call: TRBV5-4
cdr3_aa: CASSLPGQELSNTEAFF
cdr3_nt: TGTGCCAGCAGCTTACCGGGACAGGAGCTTTCGAACACTGAAGCTTTCTTT

j_call: TRBJ2-7
cdr3_length: 16
d_call: TRBD1
clone_size: NA
v_call: TRBV28
cdr3_aa: CASSPPAGQGSYEQYF
cdr3_nt: TGTGCCAGCAGTCCCCCCGCGGGACAGGGCTCCTACGAGCAGTACTTC

j_call: TRBJ1-3
cdr3_length: 15
d_call: TRBD1
clone_size: NA
v_call: TRBV3-1/TRBV3-2
cdr3_aa: CASSLPTGLGNTIYF
cdr3_nt: TGTGCCAGCAGCCTTCCGACAGGGTTAGGAAACACCATATATTTT

j_call: TRBJ2-1
cdr3_length: 12
d_call: NA
clone_size: NA
v_call: TRBV9
cdr3_aa: CASSSPPNEQFF
cdr3_nt: TGTGCCAGCAGCTCACCCCCCAATGAGCAGTTCTTC

j_call: TRBJ1-4
cdr3_length: 14
d_call: NA
clone_size: NA
v_call: TRBV25-1
cdr3_aa: CASSEVGGNEKLFF
cdr3_nt: TGTGCCAGCAGTGAAGTGGGTGGGAATGAAAAACTGTTTTTT

j_call: TRBJ1-1
cdr3_length: 14
d_call: NA
clone_size: NA
v_call: TRBV5-1
cdr3_aa: CASSLDILNTEAFF
cdr3_nt: TGCGCCAGCAGCTTGGACATCCTGAACACTGAAGCTTTCTTT

j_call: TRBJ1-1
cdr3_length: 12
d_call: NA
clone_size: NA
v_call: TRBV2
cdr3_aa: CASRYTRGEAFF
cdr3_nt: TGTGCCAGCAGGTACACCCGGGGTGAAGCTTTCTTT

j_call: TRBJ1-6
cdr3_length: 13
d_call: TRBD1
clone_size: NA
v_call: TRBV29-1
cdr3_aa: CSAGQGSNSPLHF
cdr3_nt: TGCAGCGCAGGACAGGGTAGTAATTCACCCCTCCACTTT

j_call: TRBJ2-5
cdr3_length: 17
d_call: TRBD2
clone_size: NA
v_call: TRBV6-2/TRBV6-3
cdr3_aa: CASSIAGTSGGGETQYF
cdr3_nt: TGTGCCAGCAGTATCGCCGGGACTAGCGGGGGAGGAGAGACCCAGTACTTC

j_call: TRBJ1-1
cdr3_length: 13
d_call: NA
clone_size: NA
v_call: TRBV6-4
cdr3_aa: CASSDGVGTEAFF
cdr3_nt: TGTGCCAGCAGTGATGGGGTTGGCACTGAAGCTTTCTTT

j_call: TRBJ2-1
cdr3_length: 15
d_call: NA
clone_size: NA
v_call: TRBV5-5
cdr3_aa: CASSLSSGFYNEQFF
cdr3_nt: TGTGCCAGCAGCTTAAGCTCGGGATTCTACAATGAGCAGTTCTTC

j_call: TRBJ1-1
cdr3_length: 13
d_call: NA
clone_size: NA
v_call: TRBV11-3
cdr3_aa: CASSFGASTEAFF
cdr3_nt: TGTGCCAGCAGCTTTGGGGCTAGCACTGAAGCTTTCTTT